This is a list of T cell receptor beta chains from one sample in a study of CD8 T cells in ankylosing spondylitis. MiXCR, run by TCRdb on the 5' RACE reads, gives a single entry per CDR3 protein. The sample carries a few hundred thousand distinct CDR3 sequences, approximately 20% recorded once. The source material was blood, either unsorted or a sorted T cell fraction (not recorded which). The receptors originated from a male donor with ankylosing spondylitis. Each CDR3 is given with its conserved first and last residue. A D gene is named only where the DNA matches it firmly. For some rows the clone size is stated as once, few or many, or as a class when expanded; others skip it.

d_call j_call clone_size cdr3_length v_call cdr3_aa cdr3_nt
TRBD2 TRBJ2-1 NA 15 TRBV2 CASSETSGAYNEQFF TGTGCCAGCAGTGAGACTAGCGGGGCCTACAATGAGCAGTTCTTC
TRBD1 TRBJ2-7 many 13 TRBV29-1 CSVEGQGDYEQYF TGCAGCGTTGAGGGACAGGGAGACTACGAGCAGTACTTC
NA TRBJ2-1 NA 17 TRBV19 CASSIGARRPSYNEQFF TGTGCCAGTAGTATCGGCGCCAGGAGGCCCTCCTACAATGAGCAGTTCTTC
TRBD1 TRBJ2-7 few 17 TRBV3-1 CASSQGGTGRQVYEQYF TGTGCCAGCAGCCAAGGGGGGACAGGGAGACAAGTCTACGAGCAGTACTTC
NA TRBJ2-5 few 15 TRBV2 CASSELGGSGETQYF TGTGCCAGCAGTGAATTGGGGGGCTCCGGAGAGACCCAGTACTTC
NA TRBJ1-4 many 13 TRBV27 CASGARGGEKLFF TGTGCCAGCGGGGCTAGGGGAGGGGAAAAACTGTTTTTT
TRBD2 TRBJ2-5 few 15 TRBV5-1 CASSLVLAGQETQYF TGCGCCAGCAGCTTGGTTCTAGCGGGCCAAGAGACCCAGTACTTC
TRBD1 TRBJ2-5 NA 15 TRBV3-1 CASSQGTTGAETQYF TGTGCCAGCAGCCAAGGAACTACAGGGGCAGAGACCCAGTACTTC
TRBD2 TRBJ2-3 few 18 TRBV4-2 CASSSHPPGLAGTDTQYF TGTGCCAGCAGCTCTCACCCCCCGGGACTAGCGGGCACAGATACGCAGTATTTT
TRBD1 TRBJ1-5 NA 16 TRBV9 CASSAGDREALQPQHF TGTGCCAGCAGCGCAGGAGACAGGGAAGCTCTTCAGCCCCAGCATTTT
TRBD1 TRBJ2-1 few 14 TRBV20-1 CSARAGGGLDEQFF TGCAGTGCTAGAGCAGGGGGCGGTTTGGATGAGCAGTTCTTC
TRBD2 TRBJ2-3 NA 15 TRBV20-1 CSARPGVAGYVTQYF TGCAGTGCTAGACCCGGGGTAGCGGGGTATGTTACGCAGTATTTT
NA TRBJ2-3 few 15 TRBV20-1 CSAPWVAEPTDTQYF TGCAGTGCCCCCTGGGTAGCGGAACCCACAGATACGCAGTATTTT
NA TRBJ2-5 many 14 TRBV5-1 CASSLGTTRETQYF TGCGCCAGCAGCTTGGGGACTACTCGGGAGACCCAGTACTTC
NA TRBJ2-5 few 16 TRBV7-2 CASSLLAGGGKETQYF TGTGCCAGCAGCCTATTAGCCGGAGGGGGTAAAGAGACCCAGTACTTC
NA TRBJ2-5 NA 13 TRBV5-5 CASSLYGVETQYF TGTGCCAGCAGCTTGTACGGAGTTGAGACCCAGTACTTC
NA TRBJ2-1 NA 15 TRBV25-1 CASSQGANSYNEQFF TGTGCCAGCAGCCAAGGGGCCAACTCCTACAATGAGCAGTTCTTC
NA TRBJ1-1 few 14 TRBV7-9 CASTQGFMNTEAFF TGTGCCAGCACCCAGGGCTTCATGAACACTGAAGCTTTCTTT
TRBD1 TRBJ1-2 few 13 TRBV28 CASWTGGNYGYTF TGTGCCAGCTGGACAGGGGGTAACTATGGCTACACCTTC
TRBD1 TRBJ2-7 few 13 TRBV28 CASGDRIYYEQYF TGTGCCAGTGGGGACAGGATCTACTACGAGCAGTACTTC
NA TRBJ1-1 NA 14 TRBV29-1 CSARRGHPNTEAFF TGCAGCGCCCGGCGGGGACACCCTAACACTGAAGCTTTCTTT
TRBD2 TRBJ2-6 NA 16 TRBV7-2 CASSREGFGGANVLTF TGTGCCAGCAGCCGGGAGGGGTTCGGCGGGGCCAACGTCCTGACTTTC
NA TRBJ2-1 few 14 TRBV28 CASSDWPTDNEQFF TGTGCCAGCAGTGACTGGCCAACAGACAATGAGCAGTTCTTC
NA TRBJ2-1 few 15 TRBV24-1 CATSDGSRVSHEQFF TGTGCCACCAGTGACGGGAGTCGGGTTAGTCATGAGCAGTTCTTC
NA TRBJ1-6 few 13 TRBV2 CASQVSYNSPLHF TGTGCCAGCCAGGTCTCCTATAATTCACCCCTCCACTTT
TRBD1 TRBJ2-1 few 15 TRBV2 CASTRGTGGLNEQFF TGTGCCAGCACCAGGGGGACAGGGGGCCTCAATGAGCAGTTCTTC
NA TRBJ2-1 NA 13 TRBV5-6 CASSWGVGDEQFF TGTGCCAGCAGCTGGGGGGTAGGGGATGAGCAGTTCTTC
NA TRBJ2-7 once 14 TRBV5-1 CASSNGEEGREQYF TGCGCCAGCAGTAACGGGGAGGAAGGCCGCGAGCAGTACTTC
NA TRBJ1-1 NA 15 TRBV7-2 CASSLAGQGYTEAFF TGTGCCAGCAGCTTAGCAGGCCAGGGGTACACTGAAGCTTTCTTT
NA TRBJ2-2 NA 11 TRBV12-3/TRBV12-4 CASSFRWELFF TGTGCCAGCAGTTTTCGGTGGGAGCTGTTTTTT
TRBD2 TRBJ2-1 NA 15 TRBV7-8 CASSPRGLAGYEQFF TGTGCCAGCAGCCCAAGGGGACTAGCGGGATATGAGCAGTTCTTC
NA TRBJ2-2 few 14 TRBV7-3 CASSKRDLTGELFF TGTGCCAGCAGCAAACGGGACCTCACCGGGGAGCTGTTTTTT
NA TRBJ2-1 few 14 TRBV11-2 CASAFRPGFGEQFF TGTGCCAGCGCATTCAGACCGGGTTTCGGCGAGCAGTTCTTC
TRBD1 TRBJ1-4 NA 15 TRBV5-1 CASSVRGLSNEKLFF TGCGCCAGCAGCGTCAGGGGGCTGTCTAATGAAAAACTGTTTTTT
TRBD1 TRBJ1-6 few 15 TRBV9 CASSPGTGGNSPLHF TGTGCCAGCAGCCCCGGGACAGGTGGGAATTCACCCCTCCACTTT
TRBD1 TRBJ1-2 few 14 TRBV20-1 CSASGITGENGYTF TGCAGTGCTAGCGGGATCACAGGGGAGAATGGCTACACCTTC
TRBD2 TRBJ2-1 few 21 TRBV6-4 CASSDSIVKGSSGSGTDEQFF TGTGCCAGCAGTGACTCGATAGTCAAGGGTTCTAGCGGGAGCGGAACAGATGAGCAGTTCTTC
NA TRBJ2-7 NA 12 TRBV4-1 CASSGQTSEQYF TGCGCCAGCAGCGGACAGACATCCGAGCAGTACTTC
TRBD2 TRBJ2-3 few 15 TRBV20-1 CSAGTSGRAGDTQYF TGCAGTGCAGGGACTAGCGGGAGGGCCGGAGATACGCAGTATTTT
TRBD1 TRBJ2-2 NA 16 TRBV7-2 CASSLVRDRNTGELFF TGTGCCAGCAGCTTAGTCCGGGACAGAAACACCGGGGAGCTGTTTTTT
TRBD1 TRBJ2-1 NA 15 TRBV19 CASSIGRQGSNEQFF TGTGCCAGTAGTATAGGCAGACAGGGGAGCAATGAGCAGTTCTTC
NA TRBJ2-1 NA 12 TRBV9 CASSRVNNEQFF TGTGCCAGCAGCAGAGTTAACAATGAGCAGTTCTTC
NA TRBJ2-4 NA 14 TRBV7-2 CASSLASAWNIQYF TGTGCCAGCAGCTTAGCTAGCGCGTGGAACATTCAGTACTTC
TRBD2 TRBJ2-3 NA 17 TRBV4-1 CASSRGLAGGIIDTQYF TGCGCCAGCAGCCGGGGACTAGCGGGAGGGATAATAGATACGCAGTATTTT
NA TRBJ2-7 many 18 TRBV12-3/TRBV12-4 CASSLGSMFQRAFYEQYF TGTGCCAGCAGTTTGGGAAGCATGTTTCAGAGGGCCTTCTACGAGCAGTACTTC
NA TRBJ1-6 NA 18 TRBV9 CASSVERWGIWGNSPLHF TGTGCCAGCAGCGTAGAACGTTGGGGGATCTGGGGTAATTCACCCCTCCACTTT
NA TRBJ1-5 NA 15 TRBV6-5 CASSYGSGVDQPQHF TGTGCCAGCAGTTACGGGTCGGGGGTGGATCAGCCCCAGCATTTT
TRBD2 TRBJ2-2 many 16 TRBV7-2 CASSSLAGIGGGELFF TGTGCCAGCAGCTCCTTAGCGGGGATCGGGGGGGGGGAGCTGTTTTTT
NA TRBJ2-5 NA 15 TRBV5-1 CASSLVPGLQETQYF TGCGCCAGCAGCTTGGTCCCGGGACTCCAAGAGACCCAGTACTTC
TRBD1 TRBJ2-1 many 14 TRBV7-3 CASSSAGGYNEQFF TGTGCCAGCAGCTCAGCAGGGGGCTACAATGAGCAGTTCTTC
NA TRBJ2-1 few 15 TRBV5-1 CASTPIGISYNEQFF TGCGCCAGCACCCCGATAGGGATTTCCTACAATGAGCAGTTCTTC
TRBD2 TRBJ2-7 few 15 TRBV5-1 CASSLPSGAPYEQYF TGCGCCAGCAGCCTGCCTAGCGGCGCTCCCTACGAGCAGTACTTC
NA TRBJ1-5 few 14 TRBV28 CASSFTGSLQPQHF TGTGCCAGCAGTTTTACAGGGAGTCTCCAGCCCCAGCATTTT
TRBD1 TRBJ2-3 few 17 TRBV3-1 CASSQGRTGRWADTQYF TGTGCCAGCAGCCAAGGCCGGACAGGGAGATGGGCAGATACGCAGTATTTT
TRBD2 TRBJ2-1 many 16 TRBV11-1 CASSLNLAGGHNEQFF TGTGCCAGCAGCTTAAACCTAGCGGGAGGGCACAATGAGCAGTTCTTC